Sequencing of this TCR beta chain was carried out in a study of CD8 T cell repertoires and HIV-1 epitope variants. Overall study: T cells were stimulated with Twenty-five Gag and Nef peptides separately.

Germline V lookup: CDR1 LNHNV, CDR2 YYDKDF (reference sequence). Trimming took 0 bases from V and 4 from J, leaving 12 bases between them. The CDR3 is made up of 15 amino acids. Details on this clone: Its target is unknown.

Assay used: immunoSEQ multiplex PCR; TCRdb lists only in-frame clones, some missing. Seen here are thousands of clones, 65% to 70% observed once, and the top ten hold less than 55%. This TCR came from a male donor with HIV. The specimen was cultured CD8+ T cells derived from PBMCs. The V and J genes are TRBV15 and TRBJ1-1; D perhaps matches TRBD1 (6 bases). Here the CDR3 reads CATSRDRGIGTEAFF. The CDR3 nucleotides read TGTGCCACCAGCAGAGATAGGGGGATAGGCACTGAAGCTTTCTTT.